This T cell receptor beta chain emerged from a study of PD-1 and CTLA-4 blockade in melanoma. The ends lost 1 base at V and 5 bases at J; junction bases unmatched: 3. CDR1 is GTSNPN and CDR2 is SVGIG in the germline V gene (reference sequence). This CDR3 is built from 13 residues. Profiling relied on immunoSEQ multiplex PCR, and the TCRdb table lists in-frame clones only, not all of them. This sample carries about 15,000 clones, about 70% of them seen once, and the ten largest clones take 14%. Sequencing used CD8+ T cells from peripheral blood, obtained from a patient given anti-PD-1 treatment. The receptor's source is a human donor with melanoma. This chain links TRBV30 with TRBJ1-1, with 8 positions matching TRBD1. The CDR3 loop reads CAWSATGGTEAFF. For the CDR3, the DNA is TGTGCCTGGAGTGCAACAGGGGGGACTGAAGCTTTCTTT.